This entry concerns a single T cell receptor beta chain. The antigen is undetermined. A second PCR of about 6 to 11 cycles used a sample-barcoded 5' primer and a J-beta primer mix. The yield of each sample was at least 3 million CDR3-containing paired-end reads. TCRdb reprocessed the 5' RACE reads via MiXCR and lists one record per CDR3 protein. The data show approximately 800,000 distinct CDR3 sequences, around half seen once. The CDR3 has 13 amino acids. In germline, CDR1 is SGHRS, CDR2 YFSETQ. V was cut by 0 bases and J by 2 bases, with 6 bases left in between. This entry belongs to a study of blood T cells in healthy people across ages. Overall study findings and caveats: Diversity was higher, and naive CD4+ cells more numerous, in long-lived donors than in aged donors. TCR beta diversity, measured per million T cells, fell in a roughly linear way with age.

The sequencing input was blood. The sequence derives from a man at least 80 years old in good health. The V and J genes are TRBV5-1 and TRBJ2-7, with unresolved D. CDR3 protein: CASSLELTYEQYF. CDR3 nucleotides: TGCGCCAGCAGCTTGGAACTCACCTACGAGCAGTACTTC.